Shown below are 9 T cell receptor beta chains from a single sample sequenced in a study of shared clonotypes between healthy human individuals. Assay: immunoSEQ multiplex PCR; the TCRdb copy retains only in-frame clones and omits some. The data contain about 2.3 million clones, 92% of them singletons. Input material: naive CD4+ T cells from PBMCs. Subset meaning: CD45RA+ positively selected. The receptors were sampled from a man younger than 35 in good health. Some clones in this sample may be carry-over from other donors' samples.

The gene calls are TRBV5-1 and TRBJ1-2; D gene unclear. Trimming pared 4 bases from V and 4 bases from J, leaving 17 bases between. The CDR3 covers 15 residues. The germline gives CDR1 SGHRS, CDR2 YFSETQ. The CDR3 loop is CASSTDPRGGYGYTF. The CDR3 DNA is TGCGCCAGCAGCACGGACCCACGAGGTGGCTATGGCTACACCTTC. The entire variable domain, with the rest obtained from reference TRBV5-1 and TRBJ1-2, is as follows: KAGVTQTPRYLIKTRGQQVTLSCSPISGHRSVSWYQQTPGQGLQFLFEYFSETQRNKGNFPGRFSGRQFSNSRSEMNVSTLELGDSALYLCASSTDPRGGYGYTFGSGTRLTVV.

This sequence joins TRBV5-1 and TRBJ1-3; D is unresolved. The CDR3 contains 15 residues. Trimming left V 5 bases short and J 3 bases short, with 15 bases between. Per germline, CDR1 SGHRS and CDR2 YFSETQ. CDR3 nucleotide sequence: TGCGCCAGCAGTTCGAAGGCTGGTTTTGGAAACACCATATATTTT. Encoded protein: CASSSKAGFGNTIYF.

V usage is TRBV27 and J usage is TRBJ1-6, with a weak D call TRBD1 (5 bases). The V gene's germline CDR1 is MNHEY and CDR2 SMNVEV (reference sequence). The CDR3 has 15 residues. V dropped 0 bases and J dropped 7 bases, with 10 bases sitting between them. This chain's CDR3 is CASSLSGVVNSPLHF. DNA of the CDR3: TGTGCCAGCAGTTTATCGGGGGTAGTCAATTCACCCCTCCACTTT.

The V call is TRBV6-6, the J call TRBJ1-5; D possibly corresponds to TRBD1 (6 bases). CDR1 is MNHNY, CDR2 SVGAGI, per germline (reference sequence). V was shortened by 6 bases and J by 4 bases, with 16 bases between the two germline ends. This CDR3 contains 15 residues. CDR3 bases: TGTGCCAGCAGAGTGGACAGTAGGATGAATCAGCCCCAGCATTTT. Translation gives CASRVDSRMNQPQHF.

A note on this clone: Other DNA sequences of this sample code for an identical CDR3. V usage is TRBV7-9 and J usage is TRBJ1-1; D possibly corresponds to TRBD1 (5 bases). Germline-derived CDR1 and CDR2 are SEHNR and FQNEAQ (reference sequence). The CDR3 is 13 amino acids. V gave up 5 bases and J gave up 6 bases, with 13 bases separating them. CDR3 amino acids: CASSLSGGPEAFF. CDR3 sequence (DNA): TGTGCCAGCAGCCTCTCCGGGGGACCTGAAGCTTTCTTT.

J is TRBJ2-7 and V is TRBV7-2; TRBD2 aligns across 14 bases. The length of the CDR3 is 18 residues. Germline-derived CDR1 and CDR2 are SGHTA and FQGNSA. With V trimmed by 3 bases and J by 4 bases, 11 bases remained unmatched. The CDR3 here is CASSLAPTSGRADYEQYF. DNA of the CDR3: TGTGCCAGCAGCTTGGCTCCGACTAGCGGGAGGGCCGATTACGAGCAGTACTTC.

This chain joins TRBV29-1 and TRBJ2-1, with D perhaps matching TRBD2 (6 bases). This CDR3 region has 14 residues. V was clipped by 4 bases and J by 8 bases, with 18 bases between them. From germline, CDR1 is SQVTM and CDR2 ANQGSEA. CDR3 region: CSVGRETVIDEQFF. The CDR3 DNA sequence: TGCAGCGTTGGTCGGGAGACGGTCATCGATGAGCAGTTCTTC.

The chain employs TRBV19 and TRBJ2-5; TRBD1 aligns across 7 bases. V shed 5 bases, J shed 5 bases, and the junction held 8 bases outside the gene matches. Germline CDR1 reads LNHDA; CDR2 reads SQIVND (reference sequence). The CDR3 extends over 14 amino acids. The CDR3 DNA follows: TGTGCCAGTAGTTCCGACAGGGTAGTCGAGACCCAGTACTTC. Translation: CASSSDRVVETQYF.

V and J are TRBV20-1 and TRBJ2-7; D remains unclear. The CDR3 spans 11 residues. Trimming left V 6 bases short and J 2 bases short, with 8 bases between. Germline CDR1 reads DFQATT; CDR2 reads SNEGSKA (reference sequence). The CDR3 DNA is TGCAGTGCCCCCATTACCTACGAGCAGTACTTC. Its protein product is CSAPITYEQYF.